The 6 T cell receptor beta chains below were found in one sample sequenced in a study of PD-1 blockade in classical Hodgkin lymphoma. Data came from immunoSEQ multiplex PCR; TCRdb stores just in-frame clones and leaves some out. Of 100,000 to 120,000 clones in the sample, roughly nine tenths were seen once. Exposure to brentuximab vedotin varied, and each patient had relapsed following autologous stem cell transplantation. The starting material was peripheral blood mononuclear cells (PBMCs), obtained before the second cycle of nivolumab. The receptors come from a human donor with classical Hodgkin lymphoma.

V usage is TRBV30 and J usage is TRBJ2-1, with D possibly being TRBD2 (5 bases). The germline gives CDR1 GTSNPN, CDR2 SVGIG (reference sequence). V lost 4 bases, J lost 0 bases, and 7 bases lay in between. The CDR3 is 13 amino acids. The CDR3 spells CAWIRDSYNEQFF. The CDR3 nucleotides read TGTGCCTGGATCCGGGACTCCTACAATGAGCAGTTCTTC. The variable domain in full, with the rest retrieved from reference TRBV30 and TRBJ2-1, is SQTIHQWPATLVQPVGSPLSLECTVEGTSNPNLYWYRQAAGRGLQLLFYSVGIGQISSEVPQNLSASRPQDRQFILSSKKLLLSDSGFYLCAWIRDSYNEQFFGPGTRLTVL.

The CDR3, as DNA: TGTGCCAGCAGTTTCCCGAGGGACGAGCAGTACTTC. As protein: CASSFPRDEQYF. The V call is TRBV28, the J call TRBJ2-7, with a possible D match to TRBD2 (5 bases). The CDR3 has 12 residues. CDR1 and CDR2 from the germline V gene are MDHEN and SYDVKM. The V end lost 3 bases, the J end lost 5 bases, and 8 bases lay between the germline ends.

The rearrangement uses TRBV9 and TRBJ2-1; D may match TRBD1 or TRBD2 (5 bases each). Germline V gene lookup returns CDR1 SGDLS and CDR2 YYNGEE. V was trimmed by 2 bases and J by 4 bases, leaving 16 bases between them. The length of the CDR3 is 16 residues. As DNA, the CDR3 is TGTGCCAGCAGCGTGGGAGTGGGGCTCTTATACAATGAGCAGTTCTTC. This encodes CASSVGVGLLYNEQFF.

The genes are TRBV6-5 and TRBJ2-2; weak D call: TRBD2 (5 bases). This CDR3 spans 14 amino acids. V was pared by 6 bases and J by 4 bases, with 12 bases between. Germline V gives CDR1 MNHEY, CDR2 SVGAGI. The CDR3 nucleotides are TGTGCCAGCAGCCCATTGGAGGCCACCGGGGAGCTGTTTTTT. It translates to CASSPLEATGELFF.

This chain uses TRBV7-2 with TRBJ2-3; unclear D gene. The V end lost 5 bases, the J end lost 2 bases, and 11 bases lay between the germline ends. In germline, CDR1 is SGHTA, CDR2 FQGNSA. The CDR3 spans 14 residues. CDR3 loop: CASSPGPNTDTQYF. CDR3 nucleotide sequence: TGTGCCAGCAGCCCCGGACCGAACACAGATACGCAGTATTTT.

This clone was seen only once. The chain uses TRBV13 and TRBJ1-2, with D unclear. The CDR3 totals 12 residues. The germline V and J ends were trimmed by 3 bases and 6 bases, with 8 bases remaining between them. Germline assignment: CDR1 PRHDT and CDR2 FYEKMQ (reference sequence). The CDR3 is CASSFTRNGYTF. The CDR3 region has the DNA TGTGCCAGCAGCTTCACTCGAAATGGCTACACCTTC.